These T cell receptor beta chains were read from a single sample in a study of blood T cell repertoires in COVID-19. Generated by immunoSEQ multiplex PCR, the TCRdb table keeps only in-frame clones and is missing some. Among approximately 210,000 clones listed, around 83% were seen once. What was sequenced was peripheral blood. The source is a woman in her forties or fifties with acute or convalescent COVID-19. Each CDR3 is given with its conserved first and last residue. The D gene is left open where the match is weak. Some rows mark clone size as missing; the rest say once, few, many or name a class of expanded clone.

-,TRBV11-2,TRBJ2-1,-,CASSFRLRLNNNEQFF,TGTGCCAGCAGCTTCCGACTCCGCCTGAATAACAATGAGCAGTTCTTC
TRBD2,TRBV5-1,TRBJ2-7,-,CASSLGVAGHKSYEQYF,TGCGCCAGCAGCTTGGGGGTAGCGGGCCATAAATCCTACGAGCAGTACTTC
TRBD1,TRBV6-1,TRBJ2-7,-,CASSEGGTGSYEQYF,TGTGCCAGCAGTGAAGGGGGGACAGGCTCCTACGAGCAGTACTTC
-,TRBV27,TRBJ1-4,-,CASSFGWAGAVGEKLFF,TGTGCCAGCAGTTTCGGCTGGGCAGGGGCAGTGGGTGAAAAACTGTTTTTT
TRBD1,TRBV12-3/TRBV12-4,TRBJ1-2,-,CASSGQGRGYTF,TGTGCCAGCAGTGGACAGGGACGTGGCTACACCTTC
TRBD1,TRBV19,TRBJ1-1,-,CASSIRAYRGEETEAFF,TGTGCCAGTAGTATAAGGGCCTACAGGGGGGAAGAGACTGAAGCTTTCTTT
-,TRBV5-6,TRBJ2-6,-,CASSLGGNSGANVLTF,TGTGCCAGCAGCTTGGGAGGGAACTCTGGGGCCAACGTCCTGACTTTC
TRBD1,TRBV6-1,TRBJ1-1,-,CASSEGQGADTEAFF,TGTGCCAGCAGTGAGGGACAGGGGGCTGACACTGAAGCTTTCTTT
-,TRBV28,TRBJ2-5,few,CASSWGRGTQYF,TGTGCCAGCAGTTGGGGGCGTGGGACCCAGTACTTC
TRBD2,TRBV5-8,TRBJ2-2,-,CASSLGLAVGELFF,TGTGCCAGCAGTCTGGGACTAGCGGTCGGGGAGCTGTTTTTT
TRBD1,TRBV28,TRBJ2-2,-,CASSPGQGFGELFF,TGTGCCAGCAGCCCGGGACAGGGCTTCGGGGAGCTGTTTTTT
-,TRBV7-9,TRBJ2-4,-,CASSLSGGLAKNIQYF,TGTGCCAGCAGCTTAAGCGGCGGCTTAGCCAAAAACATTCAGTACTTC
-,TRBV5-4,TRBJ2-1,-,CASSSGYPGQFF,TGTGCCAGCAGTTCCGGGTACCCTGGGCAGTTCTTC
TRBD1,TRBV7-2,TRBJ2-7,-,CASSLRQGAPLSYEQYF,TGTGCCAGCAGCTTAAGACAGGGGGCGCCCCTATCCTACGAGCAGTACTTC
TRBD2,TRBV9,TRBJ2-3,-,CASSVVRGTSGSADTQYF,TGTGCCAGCAGCGTAGTTAGAGGGACTAGCGGGAGCGCAGATACGCAGTATTTT
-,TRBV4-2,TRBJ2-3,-,CASSTTEVDTQYF,TGTGCCAGCAGCACCACTGAGGTGGATACGCAGTATTTT
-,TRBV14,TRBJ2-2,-,CASSPGTWNTGELFF,TGTGCCAGCAGCCCCGGGACTTGGAACACCGGGGAGCTGTTTTTT
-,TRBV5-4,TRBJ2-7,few,CASSLDQGREQYF,TGTGCCAGCAGCTTGGACCAGGGGCGCGAGCAGTACTTC
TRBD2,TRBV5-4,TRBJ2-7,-,CASSLRLAGGEQYF,TGTGCCAGCAGCTTGAGGCTAGCGGGAGGGGAGCAGTACTTC
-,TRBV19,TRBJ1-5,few,CASSDTGASNQPQHF,TGTGCCAGTAGCGATACAGGAGCCAGCAATCAGCCCCAGCATTTT
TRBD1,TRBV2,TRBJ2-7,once,CASSVGQLYEQYF,TGTGCCAGCAGTGTGGGACAGCTATACGAGCAGTACTTC
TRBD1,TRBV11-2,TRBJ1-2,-,CASTNIRDRKKYGYTF,TGTGCCAGCACCAACATCAGGGACAGGAAGAAATATGGCTACACCTTC
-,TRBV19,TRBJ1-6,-,CASSSTGISPLHF,TGTGCCAGTAGCTCGACGGGGATTTCACCCCTCCACTTT
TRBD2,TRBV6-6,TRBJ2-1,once,CASSSTGGAAYNEQFF,TGTGCCAGCAGCTCCACGGGAGGGGCCGCCTACAATGAGCAGTTCTTC
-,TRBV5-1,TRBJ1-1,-,CASSAGPSMTEAFF,TGCGCCAGCAGTGCGGGGCCCTCCATGACTGAAGCTTTCTTT
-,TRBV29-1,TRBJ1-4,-,CSAGPSGEKLFF,TGCAGCGCGGGTCCTTCGGGGGAAAAACTGTTTTTT
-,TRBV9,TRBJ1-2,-,CASSAGGLANYGYTF,TGTGCCAGCAGCGCTGGTGGACTAGCTAACTATGGCTACACCTTC
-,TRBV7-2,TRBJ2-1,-,CASTRGGTYNEQFF,TGTGCCAGCACCCGTGGCGGGACCTACAATGAGCAGTTCTTC
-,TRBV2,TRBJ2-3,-,CASSEGQATDTQYF,TGTGCCAGCAGTGAAGGTCAGGCGACAGATACGCAGTATTTT
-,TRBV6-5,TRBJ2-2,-,CASSFAADYTGELFF,TGTGCCAGCAGTTTTGCGGCAGACTACACCGGGGAGCTGTTTTTT
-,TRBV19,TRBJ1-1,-,CASSVTRAGTEAFF,TGTGCCAGTAGCGTTACCAGGGCTGGCACTGAAGCTTTCTTT
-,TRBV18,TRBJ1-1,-,CASSPSRVNTEAFF,TGTGCCAGCTCACCCTCGCGGGTGAACACTGAAGCTTTCTTT
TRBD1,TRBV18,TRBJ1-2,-,CASSPTGQSYGYTF,TGTGCCAGCTCACCTACGGGACAGAGCTATGGCTACACCTTC
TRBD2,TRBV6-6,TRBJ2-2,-,CASILTSGEEGGELFF,TGTGCCAGCATTCTCACTAGCGGGGAAGAGGGCGGGGAGCTGTTTTTT
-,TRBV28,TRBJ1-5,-,CASSRVQPQHF,TGTGCCAGCAGCCGGGTCCAGCCCCAGCATTTT
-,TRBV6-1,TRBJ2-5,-,CASSEISEETQYF,TGTGCCAGCAGTGAAATCAGTGAAGAGACCCAGTACTTC
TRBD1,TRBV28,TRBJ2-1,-,CASSSLTGQGRGNEQFF,TGTGCCAGCAGCTCCTTGACCGGACAGGGACGAGGCAATGAGCAGTTCTTC
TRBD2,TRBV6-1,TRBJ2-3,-,CASSEGLAGDTQYF,TGTGCCAGCAGTGAAGGACTAGCGGGAGATACGCAGTATTTT
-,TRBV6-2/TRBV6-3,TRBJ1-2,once,CASSYWSDGYTF,TGTGCCAGCAGTTACTGGTCAGATGGCTACACCTTC
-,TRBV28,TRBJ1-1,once,CASSVAMNTEAFF,TGTGCCAGCAGTGTAGCCATGAACACTGAAGCTTTCTTT
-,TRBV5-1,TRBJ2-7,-,CASSKQGFVYEQYF,TGCGCCAGCAGCAAACAGGGCTTTGTCTACGAGCAGTACTTC
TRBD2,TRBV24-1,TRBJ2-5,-,CATSGGSSGQETQYF,TGTGCCACCAGTGGGGGATCTAGCGGCCAAGAGACCCAGTACTTC
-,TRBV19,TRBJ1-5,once,CASSIGPRAGSNQPQHF,TGTGCCAGTAGTATTGGCCCCAGGGCCGGTAGCAATCAGCCCCAGCATTTT
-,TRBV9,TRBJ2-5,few,CASSPLEPTETQYF,TGTGCCAGCAGCCCCCTAGAGCCGACAGAGACCCAGTACTTC
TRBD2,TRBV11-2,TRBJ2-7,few,CASSLSKGLAPYEQYF,TGTGCCAGCAGCTTATCTAAGGGACTAGCTCCTTACGAGCAGTACTTC
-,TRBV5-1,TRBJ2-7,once,CASSPRTVQSSYEQYF,TGCGCCAGCAGCCCTCGGACAGTCCAGAGCTCCTACGAGCAGTACTTC
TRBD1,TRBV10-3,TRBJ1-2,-,CAISEGGQANYGYTF,TGTGCCATCAGTGAGGGTGGACAGGCCAACTATGGCTACACCTTC
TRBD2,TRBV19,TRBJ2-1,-,CASSIRTSGYNEQFF,TGTGCCAGTAGTATCCGGACTAGCGGATACAATGAGCAGTTCTTC
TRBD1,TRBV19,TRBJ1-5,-,CASSISTGDQPQHF,TGTGCCAGTAGTATTTCGACAGGGGATCAGCCCCAGCATTTT
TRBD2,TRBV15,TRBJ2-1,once,CATSRGTSGRAVSDEQFF,TGTGCCACCAGCAGAGGGACTAGCGGGAGGGCCGTCAGCGATGAGCAGTTCTTC